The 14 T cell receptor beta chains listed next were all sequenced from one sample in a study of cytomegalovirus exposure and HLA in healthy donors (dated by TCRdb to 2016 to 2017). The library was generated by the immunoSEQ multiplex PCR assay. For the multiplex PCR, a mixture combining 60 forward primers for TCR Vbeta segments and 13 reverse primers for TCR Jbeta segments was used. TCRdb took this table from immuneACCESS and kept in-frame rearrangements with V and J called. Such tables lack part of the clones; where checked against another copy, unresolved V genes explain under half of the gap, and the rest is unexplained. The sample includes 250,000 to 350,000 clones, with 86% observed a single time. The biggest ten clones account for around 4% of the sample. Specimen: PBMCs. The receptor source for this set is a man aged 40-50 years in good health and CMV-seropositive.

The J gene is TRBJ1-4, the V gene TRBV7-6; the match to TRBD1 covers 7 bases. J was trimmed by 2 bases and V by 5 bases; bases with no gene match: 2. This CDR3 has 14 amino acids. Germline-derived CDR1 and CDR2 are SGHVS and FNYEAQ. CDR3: CASSLTGTNEKLFF. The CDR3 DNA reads TGTGCCAGCAGCCTGACAGGGACTAATGAAAAACTGTTTTTT.

The chain's CDR3 is CSAGQGATPEAFF. Here the CDR3 DNA reads TGCAGCGCAGGACAGGGGGCGACCCCTGAAGCTTTCTTT. The chain links TRBV29-1 to TRBJ1-1; TRBD1 aligns across 11 bases. The V gene's germline CDR1 is SQVTM and CDR2 ANQGSEA. Losses at the gene ends were 7 bases for V and 6 bases for J; bases not matched to a gene: 7. CDR3 length: 13 residues.

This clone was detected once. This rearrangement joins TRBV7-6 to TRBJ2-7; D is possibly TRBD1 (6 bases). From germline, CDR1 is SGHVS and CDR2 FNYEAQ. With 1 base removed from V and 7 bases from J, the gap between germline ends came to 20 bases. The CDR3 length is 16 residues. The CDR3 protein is CASSLVGDRFSGEQYF. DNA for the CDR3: TGTGCCAGCAGCTTAGTGGGCGACAGGTTCTCTGGGGAGCAGTACTTC. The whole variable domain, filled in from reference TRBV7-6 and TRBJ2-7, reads GAGVSQSPRYKVTKRGQDVALRCDPISGHVSLYWYRQALGQGPEFLTYFNYEAQQDKSGLPNDRFSAERPEGSISTLTIQRTEQRDSAMYRCASSLVGDRFSGEQYFGPGTRLTVT.

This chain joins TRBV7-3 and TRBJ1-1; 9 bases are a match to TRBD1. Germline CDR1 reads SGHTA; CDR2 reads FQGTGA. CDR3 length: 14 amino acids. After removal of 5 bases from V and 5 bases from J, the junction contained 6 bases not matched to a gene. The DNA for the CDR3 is TGTGCCAGCAGCCCCGGACAGGGGCGGACTGAAGCTTTCTTT. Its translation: CASSPGQGRTEAFF.

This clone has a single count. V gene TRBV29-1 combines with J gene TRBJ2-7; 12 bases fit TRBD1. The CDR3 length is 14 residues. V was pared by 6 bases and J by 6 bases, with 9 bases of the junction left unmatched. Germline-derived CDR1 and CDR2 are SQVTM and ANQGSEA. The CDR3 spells CSVLPGQGAGEQYF. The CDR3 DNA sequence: TGCAGCGTGCTTCCGGGACAGGGGGCGGGCGAGCAGTACTTC.

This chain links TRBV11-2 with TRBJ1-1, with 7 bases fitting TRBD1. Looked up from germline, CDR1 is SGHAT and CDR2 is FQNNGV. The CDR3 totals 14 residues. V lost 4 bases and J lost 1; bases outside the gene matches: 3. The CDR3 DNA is TGTGCCAGCAGCTGGGACAGCTCGAACACTGAAGCTTTCTTT. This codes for CASSWDSSNTEAFF. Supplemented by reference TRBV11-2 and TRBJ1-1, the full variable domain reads EAGVAQSPRYKIIEKRQSVAFWCNPISGHATLYWYQQILGQGPKLLIQFQNNGVVDDSQLPKDRFSAERLKGVDSTLKIQPAKLEDSAVYLCASSWDSSNTEAFFGQGTRLTVV.

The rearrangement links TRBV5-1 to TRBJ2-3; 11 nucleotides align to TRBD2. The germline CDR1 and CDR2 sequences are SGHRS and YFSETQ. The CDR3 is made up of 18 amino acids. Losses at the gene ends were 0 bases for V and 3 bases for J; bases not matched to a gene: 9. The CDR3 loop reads CASSLGYTLAGGTDTQYF. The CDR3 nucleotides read TGCGCCAGCAGCTTGGGTTACACATTAGCGGGAGGGACAGATACGCAGTATTTT.

The CDR3 sequence is CASRQDDSSYEQYF. CDR3 nucleotide sequence: TGCGCCAGCCGACAAGACGACAGTTCCTACGAGCAGTACTTC. The chain combines TRBV4-3 with TRBJ2-7, with a possible D match to TRBD1 (5 bases). The ends were cut back, 8 bases at V and 1 base at J, with 15 bases in the middle. This CDR3 comprises 14 residues. The germline V gene encodes CDR1 LGHNA and CDR2 YSLEER.

CDR3 sequence (DNA): TGTGCCAGCTCACCTCAGGGCCATAGCAATCAGCCCCAGCATTTT. Translation: CASSPQGHSNQPQHF. The rearrangement links TRBV18 to TRBJ1-5; possibly TRBD1 for D (5 bases). The CDR3 is 15 amino acids. Between the trimmed V and J ends, which lost 3 bases and 0 bases, there was a span of 9 bases. CDR1 KGHSH and CDR2 LQKENI come from the germline V gene.

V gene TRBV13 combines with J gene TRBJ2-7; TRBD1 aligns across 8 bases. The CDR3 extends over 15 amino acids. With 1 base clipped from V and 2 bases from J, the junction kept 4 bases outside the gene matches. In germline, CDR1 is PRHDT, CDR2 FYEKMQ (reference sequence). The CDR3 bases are TGTGCCAGCAGCTTAGATGGGACAGGAACCTACGAGCAGTACTTC. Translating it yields CASSLDGTGTYEQYF.

Written as DNA, the CDR3 is TGTGCCAGCTCCTCCCAACGAACGGACAGGGTAGCGACTGAAGCTTTCTTT. Protein sequence: CASSSQRTDRVATEAFF. The chain combines TRBV18 with TRBJ1-1; TRBD1 matches at 8 bases. Germline V gene lookup returns CDR1 KGHSH and CDR2 LQKENI. Trimming removed 6 bases from V and 5 bases from J; junction bases left unmatched: 17. CDR3 length equals 17 residues.

The CDR3 nucleotides are TGTGCCAGCAGCGGGATCCTCTCCTACGAGCAGTACTTC. This sequence encodes CASSGILSYEQYF. The V and J genes are TRBV6-5 and TRBJ2-7, with a possible D match to TRBD2 (5 bases). The V end lost 6 bases, the J end lost 0 bases, and 9 bases lay between the germline ends. Germline V gene data show CDR1 as MNHEY and CDR2 as SVGAGI. This CDR3 region has 13 residues.

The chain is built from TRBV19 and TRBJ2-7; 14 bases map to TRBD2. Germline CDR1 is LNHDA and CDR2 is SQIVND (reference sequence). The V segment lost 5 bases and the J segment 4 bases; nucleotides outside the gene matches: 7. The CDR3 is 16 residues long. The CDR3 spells CASSDGRTSGRYEQYF. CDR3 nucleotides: TGTGCCAGTAGTGATGGCCGGACTAGCGGGAGGTACGAGCAGTACTTC.

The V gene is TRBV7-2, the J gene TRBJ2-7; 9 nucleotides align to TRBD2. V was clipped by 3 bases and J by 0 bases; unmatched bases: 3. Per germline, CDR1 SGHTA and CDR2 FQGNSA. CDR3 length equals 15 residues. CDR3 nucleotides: TGTGCCAGCAGCTTTACTAGCGGGCCCTCCTACGAGCAGTACTTC. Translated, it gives CASSFTSGPSYEQYF.